These 26 T cell receptor beta chains came from one sample sequenced in a study of blood T cell repertoires in COVID-19. The table came from immunoSEQ multiplex PCR; TCRdb's copy has only in-frame clones and leaves some out. The sample consists of 300,000 or so clones, about 87% of them appearing once. Input material: peripheral blood. These receptors all come from a woman aged 40 to 55 with acute or convalescent COVID-19.

CDR3: CASSASTGAGGYTF. CDR3 in DNA: TGTGCCAGTAGCGCATCGACAGGGGCGGGTGGCTACACCTTC. The chain joins TRBV19 to TRBJ1-2; 8 bases are a match to TRBD1. This CDR3 comprises 14 residues. Germline assignment: CDR1 LNHDA and CDR2 SQIVND (reference sequence). Trimming took 6 bases from V and 7 from J; bases not matched to a gene: 10.

The chain is built from TRBV21-1 and TRBJ2-7; TRBD2, the table's D call, was not compared with the DNA. TRBV21-1 is annotated as a pseudogene. The CDR3 length is 17 residues. CDR3 coding DNA: TGTGCCAGCACACCCAACGGGACGGGGGGCCCAGCCTACGAGCAGTACGTC. Translating it yields CASTPNGTGGPAYEQYV.

V usage is TRBV23-1 and J usage is TRBJ2-5; the D gene is possibly TRBD1 (5 bases). TRBV23-1 is flagged as an ORF with uncertain function. This CDR3 contains 15 residues. V lost 3 bases to trimming and J lost 4 bases, with 15 bases between them. In DNA form, the CDR3 reads TGCGCCAGCAGTCAGAGGTGGGGCCTTAGAGAGACCCAGTACTTC. It is translated as CASSQRWGLRETQYF.

The chain uses TRBV7-3 and TRBJ2-1; D might be TRBD1 (6 bases). Germline CDR1 and CDR2: SGHTA and FQGTGA. V lost 1 base and J lost 0, with 10 bases in between. The CDR3 is 16 residues long. The CDR3 DNA sequence: TGTGCCAGCAGCTTAATGGGGACAAGCTCCTACAATGAGCAGTTCTTC. Protein: CASSLMGTSSYNEQFF.

This chain joins TRBV3-1 (or the pseudogene TRBV3-2) and TRBJ1-1; TRBD1 agrees at 7 bases. Germline assignment: CDR1 LGHDT and CDR2 YNNKEL (reference sequence). CDR3 length: 14 amino acids. After removal of 5 bases from V and 1 base from J, the junction contained 4 bases not matched to a gene. The CDR3 bases are TGTGCCAGCAGCGTAGCAGGGGGGAACACTGAAGCTTTCTTT. Its protein product is CASSVAGGNTEAFF.

The chain joins TRBV5-6 to TRBJ1-2; TRBD1 matches at 9 bases. V shed 1 base and J 7 bases; nucleotides not matched to a gene: 8. Germline V gene data show CDR1 as SGHDT and CDR2 as YYEEEE. CDR3 length: 15 residues. DNA of the CDR3: TGTGCCAGCAGCTTGCCGGGGACAGGGTCGGGTGGCTACACCTTC. It specifies CASSLPGTGSGGYTF. Full variable domain (rest looked up from reference TRBV5-6 and TRBJ1-2): DAGVTQSPTHLIKTRGQQVTLRCSPKSGHDTVSWYQQALGQGPQFIFQYYEEEERQRGNFPDRFSGHQFPNYSSELNVNALLLGDSALYLCASSLPGTGSGGYTFGSGTRLTVV.

The J gene is TRBJ2-7, the V gene TRBV15, with a tentative D call TRBD2 (5 bases). The length of the CDR3 is 15 residues. Germline CDR1 reads LNHNV; CDR2 reads YYDKDF (reference sequence). Trimming removed 0 bases from V and 5 bases from J, with 14 bases in between. CDR3 DNA sequence: TGTGCCACCAGCAGAGATTTGGGGTTCGGGAACGAGCAGTACGTC. Its protein is CATSRDLGFGNEQYV.

CDR3 in amino acids: CASSLAGAGKNTEAFF. DNA of the CDR3: TGTGCCAGCAGCTTAGCGGGGGCAGGGAAGAACACTGAAGCTTTCTTT. The J gene is TRBJ1-1, the V gene TRBV7-8; perhaps TRBD1 as D (6 bases). Germline loops: CDR1 SGHVS, CDR2 FQNEAQ. CDR3 length: 16 amino acids. The V end was cut by 0 bases, the J end by 1 base, with 12 bases between.

V usage is TRBV7-2 and J usage is TRBJ1-2; D not resolved. The CDR3 is made up of 12 amino acids. V was trimmed by 3 bases and J by 4 bases, leaving 6 bases between them. In germline, CDR1 is SGHTA, CDR2 FQGNSA. The CDR3 DNA reads TGTGCCAGCAGCTTTAACACCTATGGCTACACCTTC. This codes for CASSFNTYGYTF. Combining the CDR3 with reference TRBV7-2 and TRBJ1-2 gives the whole variable domain GAGVSQSPSNKVTEKGKDVELRCDPISGHTALYWYRQSLGQGLEFLIYFQGNSAPDKSGLPSDRFSAERTGGSVSTLTIQRTQQEDSAVYLCASSFNTYGYTFGSGTRLTVV.

This chain uses TRBV13 with TRBJ2-3, with 10 bases identical to TRBD2. The CDR3 runs to 15 residues. V shed 0 bases, J shed 6 bases, and the junction held 3 bases outside the gene matches. Germline-derived CDR1 and CDR2 are PRHDT and FYEKMQ (reference sequence). The CDR3 is CASSLGLAGTDTQYF. The CDR3 DNA reads as TGTGCCAGCAGCTTAGGACTAGCGGGGACGGATACGCAGTATTTT. The full variable domain, with the rest looked up from reference TRBV13 and TRBJ2-3, is AAGVIQSPRHLIKEKRETATLKCYPIPRHDTVYWYQQGPGQDPQFLISFYEKMQSDKGSIPDRFSAQQFSDYHSELNMSSLELGDSALYFCASSLGLAGTDTQYFGPGTRLTVL.

This chain links TRBV9 with TRBJ1-1; no firm D call. This CDR3 region has 13 residues. V lost 4 bases, J lost 9 bases, and 16 bases lay in between. Germline V gene lookup returns CDR1 SGDLS and CDR2 YYNGEE. The CDR3 sequence: CASSPVGPRKAFF. Here the CDR3 DNA reads TGTGCCAGCAGCCCAGTGGGCCCCAGGAAAGCTTTCTTT. Filled out from reference TRBV9 and TRBJ1-1, the complete variable domain reads DSGVTQTPKHLITATGQRVTLRCSPRSGDLSVYWYQQSLDQGLQFLIQYYNGEERAKGNILERFSAQQFPDLHSELNLSSLELGDSALYFCASSPVGPRKAFFGQGTRLTVV.

This chain joins TRBV28 and TRBJ1-4, with TRBD1 identical over 7 bases. The CDR3 length is 14 residues. V was pared by 6 bases and J by 5 bases, with 6 bases of the junction left unmatched. The germline CDR1 and CDR2 sequences are MDHEN and SYDVKM. This CDR3 is CASRLLDRNEKLFF. The CDR3 DNA follows: TGTGCCAGCAGGCTACTGGACAGGAATGAAAAACTGTTTTTT.

The V call is TRBV30, the J call TRBJ1-6, with D uncertain. Trimming left V 4 bases short and J 3 bases short, with 16 bases between. The CDR3 is made up of 16 amino acids. The germline CDR1 and CDR2 sequences are GTSNPN and SVGIG (reference sequence). CDR3 region: CAWNPAGGYYNSPLHF. The CDR3 region has the DNA TGTGCCTGGAACCCTGCCGGCGGCTACTATAATTCACCCCTCCACTTT.

This sequence joins TRBV10-3 and TRBJ1-1; TRBD1 might be the D (5 bases). CDR3 length equals 14 residues. V was shortened by 3 bases and J by 6 bases, with 14 bases between the two germline ends. Germline-derived CDR1 and CDR2 are ENHRY and SYGVKD. The DNA of the CDR3 is TGTGCCATCAGTGATTCAGGGTTGAGCCCTGAAGCTTTCTTT. Residues: CAISDSGLSPEAFF.

This chain links TRBV6-4 with TRBJ2-1, with D possibly being TRBD2 (5 bases). With 0 bases removed from V and 4 bases from J, the gap between germline ends came to 7 bases. The CDR3 consists of 14 residues. The V gene's germline CDR1 is MRHNA and CDR2 SNTAGT. The DNA for the CDR3 is TGTGCCAGCAGTGACTCGGGAGATTACAATGAGCAGTTCTTC. It is translated as CASSDSGDYNEQFF.

This rearrangement joins TRBV5-1 to TRBJ1-3; TRBD1 agrees at 8 bases. This CDR3 is 13 amino acids long. Per the germline V gene, CDR1 is SGHRS and CDR2 is YFSETQ. The ends lost 7 bases at V and 3 bases at J; junction bases unmatched: 3. This chain's CDR3 is CASYGQGGNTIYF. The DNA of the CDR3 is TGCGCCAGCTACGGACAGGGTGGAAACACCATATATTTT.

This clone was seen once. This chain uses TRBV11-2 with TRBJ1-3; D ambiguous. The germline V and J ends were trimmed by 7 bases and 0 bases, with 10 bases remaining between them. This CDR3 is built from 14 residues. From germline, CDR1 is SGHAT and CDR2 FQNNGV. The CDR3 bases are TGTGCCAGCACCCTCGAGATCTCTGGAAACACCATATATTTT. Amino acids: CASTLEISGNTIYF.

V usage is TRBV30 and J usage is TRBJ2-5; D is possibly TRBD2 (6 bases). Germline loops: CDR1 GTSNPN, CDR2 SVGIG (reference sequence). Trimming pared 7 bases from V and 2 bases from J, leaving 8 bases between. The CDR3 spans 11 residues. The CDR3 DNA follows: TGTGCCTTGGGACTTCAAGAGACCCAGTACTTC. Translating it yields CALGLQETQYF.

The chain is built from TRBV10-1 and TRBJ2-5, with D possibly matching TRBD2 (5 bases). This CDR3 contains 13 residues. CDR1 is WNHNN, CDR2 SYGVQD, per germline (reference sequence). Trimming took off 5 bases at V and 1 base at J, with 8 bases between the two ends. In nucleotides, the CDR3 is TGCGCCAGCAGTCCAAGCGGCCAAGAGACCCAGTACTTC. It translates to CASSPSGQETQYF.

This sequence joins TRBV6-5 and TRBJ2-4; TRBD1 matches 7 bases. Germline trimming cut 4 bases from V and 4 bases from J; bases unmatched to any gene: 4. CDR1 MNHEY and CDR2 SVGAGI come from the germline V gene. This CDR3 has 14 amino acids. The chain's CDR3 is CASSSQGSKNIQYF. For the CDR3, the DNA is TGTGCCAGCAGTTCACAGGGGTCGAAAAACATTCAGTACTTC.

The chain joins TRBV10-3 to TRBJ1-2, with a possible D match to TRBD1 (6 bases). This CDR3 has 13 amino acids. Germline V gene data show CDR1 as ENHRY and CDR2 as SYGVKD. V was pared by 0 bases and J by 6 bases, with 8 bases between. The DNA for the CDR3 is TGTGCCATCAGTGAGTCAGGGGGTGATGGCTACACCTTC. Translation: CAISESGGDGYTF.

As to this clone: Other DNA sequences within the sample encode an identical CDR3. This sequence joins TRBV5-1 and TRBJ1-2, with 10 bases that match TRBD1. The CDR3 is made up of 15 amino acids. Trimming cost V 2 bases and J 8 bases; bases outside gene matches: 9. Germline V gives CDR1 SGHRS, CDR2 YFSETQ. This CDR3 is CASSLTPGQGRGYTF. CDR3 nucleotides: TGCGCCAGCAGCTTAACGCCGGGACAGGGGAGGGGCTACACCTTC. The variable domain in full, completed from reference TRBV5-1 and TRBJ1-2, reads KAGVTQTPRYLIKTRGQQVTLSCSPISGHRSVSWYQQTPGQGLQFLFEYFSETQRNKGNFPGRFSGRQFSNSRSEMNVSTLELGDSALYLCASSLTPGQGRGYTFGSGTRLTVV.

As to this clone: One end of the junction fails to match germline, which may point to a read error. The V and J genes are TRBV6-5 and TRBJ1-5, with D perhaps TRBD1 (5 bases). Germline CDR1 and CDR2: MNHEY and SVGAGI. This CDR3 has 14 residues. The CDR3 nucleotides are TGTGCCAGCACTTACGGCGGGGCAGCTCAGCCCCAGCATTTT. Translating gives CASTYGGAAQPQHF.

The V gene is TRBV30, the J gene TRBJ2-1; unclear D gene. V lost 5 bases to trimming and J lost 4 bases, with 9 bases between them. The length of the CDR3 is 12 residues. CDR1 and CDR2 from the germline V gene are GTSNPN and SVGIG (reference sequence). Here the CDR3 reads CAWSRPYNEQFF. DNA for the CDR3: TGTGCCTGGTCGCGGCCGTACAATGAGCAGTTCTTC.

V is TRBV5-4 and J is TRBJ2-1; D unclear. Trimming stripped 0 bases from V and 4 bases from J, with 5 bases between. The CDR3 contains 13 residues. The germline V gene encodes CDR1 SGHNT and CDR2 YYREEE (reference sequence). CDR3: CASSLGQYNEQFF. The CDR3 region has the DNA TGTGCCAGCAGCTTGGGGCAGTACAATGAGCAGTTCTTC.

J is TRBJ1-1 and V is TRBV25-1; no definite D call. V was shortened by 3 bases and J by 1 base, with 9 bases between the two germline ends. The CDR3 extends over 14 amino acids. CDR1 MGHDK and CDR2 SYGVNS come from the germline V gene. CDR3 DNA: TGTGCCAGCAGTGACGACTCGCCGAACACTGAAGCTTTCTTT. Translated: CASSDDSPNTEAFF.